Below, 7 T cell receptor beta chains from the same sample are listed, as sequenced in a study of CD8 T cells in Susac syndrome. Random hexamers were used to reverse transcribe roughly 0.45 to 1 ug of RNA. TCRdb re-analysed the immunoSEQ multiplex PCR reads in MiXCR, keeping a single row per CDR3 protein. The sample has 130,000 to 150,000 distinct CDR3 sequences; 94% are singletons. Sequenced sample: CD4+ T cells from PBMCs. The origin of the receptors is a human donor in good health.

This clonotype has only a few counts. At one end, the junction sequence differs from germline, possibly due to a read error. This rearrangement joins TRBV7-7 to TRBJ2-7, with D possibly TRBD1 on 6 matching bases. Germline values: CDR1 SSHAT, CDR2 FNYEAQ (reference sequence). This CDR3 spans 11 amino acids. CDR3 residues: CASSSGDEQYF. The CDR3 DNA sequence: TGTGCTAGCAGCTCAGGGGACGAGCAGTACTTC.

This clonotype was detected once. The rearrangement joins TRBV6-2 or TRBV6-3 to TRBJ2-7, with 7 bases identical to TRBD1. The V segment lost 6 bases and the J segment 7 bases; nucleotides outside the gene matches: 12. CDR1 and CDR2 (germline): MNHEY, SVGEGT. This CDR3 is built from 14 residues. The CDR3 DNA reads as TGTGCCAGCAGAAGACAGGGTCTATCCTGGGAGCAGTACTTC. This gives the protein CASRRQGLSWEQYF.

This chain uses TRBV2 with TRBJ1-4; 7 nucleotides align to TRBD1. Germline values: CDR1 SNHLY, CDR2 FYNNEI. J gave up 4 bases and V 3 bases, and 8 bases lay outside the gene matches. The CDR3 has 16 residues. For the CDR3, the DNA is TGTGCCAGCAGTGACGGTCGGGGACAGCGTAATGAAAAACTGTTTTTT. This gives the protein CASSDGRGQRNEKLFF.

V and J are TRBV20-1 and TRBJ2-1, with D possibly being TRBD1 (5 bases). V lost 0 bases and J 0 bases, leaving 15 bases between the germline ends. The CDR3 is 17 amino acids. CDR1 and CDR2 (germline): DFQATT, SNEGSKA (reference sequence). Here the CDR3 reads CSARDWQGIPSYNEQFF. CDR3 bases: TGCAGTGCTAGAGATTGGCAGGGAATACCCTCCTACAATGAGCAGTTCTTC.

V and J are TRBV15 and TRBJ1-4, with 7 bases aligning to TRBD1. Germline CDR1 LNHNV, CDR2 YYDKDF (reference sequence). The CDR3 is 16 residues long. The ends lost 3 bases at V and 0 bases at J; junction bases unmatched: 4. The DNA for the CDR3 is TGTGCCACCAGCAGGGGGGACAGCGCAACTAATGAAAAACTGTTTTTT. Amino acids: CATSRGDSATNEKLFF.

CDR3 nucleotide sequence: TGCGCCAGCAGTGAGACTAGTAGCTACGAGCAGTACTTC. It yields the protein CASSETSSYEQYF. This chain uses TRBV10-1 with TRBJ2-7; TRBD2 might be the D (5 bases). V lost 2 bases and J 3 bases, leaving 8 bases between the germline ends. The CDR3 spans 13 residues. Germline V gene lookup returns CDR1 WNHNN and CDR2 SYGVQD (reference sequence).

The chain uses TRBV20-1 and TRBJ2-2; D gene ambiguous. Trimming cost V 0 bases and J 6 bases, with 17 bases left between them. Per the germline V gene, CDR1 is DFQATT and CDR2 is SNEGSKA (reference sequence). This CDR3 region has 16 residues. Written as DNA, the CDR3 is TGCAGTGCTAGAGATGCGGAGCTAGACCCAGCCGGGGAGCTGTTTTTT. Its translation is CSARDAELDPAGELFF.